This entry lists 6 T cell receptor beta chains sequenced from one sample in a study of blood T cell repertoires in COVID-19. Sequenced by immunoSEQ multiplex PCR; TCRdb stores in-frame clones only, minus some. The data contain about 340,000 clones, roughly 90% of them singletons. Sequenced sample: peripheral blood. The receptor set was obtained from a woman aged 65 to 85 with COVID-19, enrolled during active disease.

This clone was recorded only once. The genes are TRBV5-6 and TRBJ1-3; 8 bases fit TRBD1. The V gene end was trimmed by 4 bases and the J gene end by 0 bases; junction bases not matched to a gene: 9. Germline lookup yields CDR1 SGHDT and CDR2 YYEEEE. This CDR3 comprises 17 residues. The CDR3 spells CASSPDRGRSSGNTIYF. The CDR3 DNA follows: TGTGCCAGCAGCCCCGACAGGGGACGCTCCTCTGGAAACACCATATATTTT.

The rearrangement uses TRBV5-1 and TRBJ2-7, with D maybe TRBD2 (5 bases). Germline CDR1 is SGHRS and CDR2 is YFSETQ. The length of the CDR3 is 15 residues. Between the trimmed V and J ends, which lost 3 bases and 0 bases, there was a span of 13 bases. CDR3: CASSSEGLSSYEQYF. In DNA, the CDR3 is TGCGCCAGCAGCTCAGAAGGACTGAGCTCCTACGAGCAGTACTTC.

The chain has TRBV11-2 and TRBJ2-7, with a weak D call TRBD2 (6 bases). Trimming took 1 base from V and 7 from J, leaving 11 bases between them. The CDR3 runs 13 residues. CDR1 and CDR2 from the germline V gene are SGHAT and FQNNGV. The CDR3 here is CASSLARAGEQYF. As DNA, the CDR3 is TGTGCCAGCAGCTTAGCAAGGGCGGGAGAGCAGTACTTC.

The chain links TRBV7-9 to TRBJ1-2; D call uncertain. The CDR3 spans 13 residues. Germline-derived CDR1 and CDR2 are SEHNR and FQNEAQ (reference sequence). With 5 bases removed from V and 4 bases from J, the gap between germline ends came to 11 bases. CDR3 DNA sequence: TGTGCCAGCAGCCCCGGGAGGTTCTATGGCTACACCTTC. Protein: CASSPGRFYGYTF.

This chain uses TRBV11-2 with TRBJ1-1, with 9 bases that match TRBD1. The CDR3 covers 16 residues. The V gene's germline CDR1 is SGHAT and CDR2 FQNNGV. V lost 6 bases, J lost 0 bases, and 8 bases stayed unmatched. The CDR3 protein is CASRARQGGMNTEAFF. The CDR3 region has the DNA TGTGCCAGCAGGGCTAGACAGGGGGGGATGAACACTGAAGCTTTCTTT.

This chain uses TRBV28 with TRBJ2-7; 8 nucleotides align to TRBD1. This CDR3 spans 15 amino acids. Germline V gives CDR1 MDHEN, CDR2 SYDVKM. V shed 7 bases, J shed 0 bases, and the junction held 8 bases outside the gene matches. CDR3 amino acids: CASTRQGTLSYEQYF. DNA of the CDR3: TGTGCCAGCACTCGACAGGGGACCCTCTCCTACGAGCAGTACTTC.